A single sample gave rise to the 21 T cell receptor beta chains below, sequenced in a study of vaccination effects on CD4 cells after COVID-19. Antigen-specific CD4+ T cells expanded by the ViraFEST assay with viral peptide pools were then sequenced. At the end of less than 12 days of culture, CD4+ T cells were isolated. Absence of prior SARS-CoV-2 infection characterized the vaccine recipients, who showed negative nucleocapsid antibodies. Data came from immunoSEQ multiplex PCR; TCRdb stores just in-frame clones and leaves some out. The sample includes 40,000 to 50,000 clones, around 70% seen only once; the top ten take roughly 26%. These receptors are not linked to any known antigen. Source: CD4+ T cells from PBMCs cultured with HCoV-OC43 spike peptides, taken before COVID-19 vaccination. The sample's subset: HCoV-OC43 spike overlapping peptide pool stimulation. The receptors come from a human donor who received a COVID-19 vaccine.

The CDR3 nucleotides are TGTGCCATCAGTGAGGCGATAGGGGGAAGAGATACGCAGTATTTT. Protein product: CAISEAIGGRDTQYF. The chain recombines TRBV10-3 with TRBJ2-3, with D possibly TRBD1 on 6 matching bases. Germline-derived CDR1 and CDR2 are ENHRY and SYGVKD. The CDR3 runs to 15 residues. Trimming removed 2 bases from V and 5 bases from J, with 14 bases in between.

There are a few counts of this clone. This chain joins TRBV6-5 and TRBJ2-3; no definite D call. CDR1 is MNHEY and CDR2 is SVGAGI in the germline V gene. This CDR3 has 14 amino acids. V lost 2 bases to trimming and J lost 0 bases, with 6 bases between them. CDR3 amino acids: CASSYLSSTDTQYF. CDR3 nucleotide sequence: TGTGCCAGCAGTTACCTCTCTAGCACAGATACGCAGTATTTT.

The genes are TRBV7-8 and TRBJ2-1; D is undetermined. Germline values: CDR1 SGHVS, CDR2 FQNEAQ. The CDR3 covers 14 residues. Trimming removed 5 bases at V and 0 bases at J, with 8 bases between. The CDR3 here is CASSQVGSYNEQFF. The CDR3 DNA sequence: TGTGCCAGCAGCCAAGTTGGCTCCTACAATGAGCAGTTCTTC.

The chain is built from TRBV11-2 and TRBJ2-2; D remains ambiguous. Germline values: CDR1 SGHAT, CDR2 FQNNGV. With 2 bases removed from V and 7 bases from J, the gap between germline ends came to 11 bases. The CDR3 loop spans 14 amino acids. CDR3 sequence: CASSLTLLSGELFF. DNA for the CDR3: TGTGCCAGCAGCTTAACACTATTGAGCGGGGAGCTGTTTTTT. Supplemented by reference TRBV11-2 and TRBJ2-2, the full variable domain reads EAGVAQSPRYKIIEKRQSVAFWCNPISGHATLYWYQQILGQGPKLLIQFQNNGVVDDSQLPKDRFSAERLKGVDSTLKIQPAKLEDSAVYLCASSLTLLSGELFFGEGSRLTVL.

This clone was picked up a small number of times. The V call is TRBV5-1, the J call TRBJ2-7; the D gene could be TRBD1 or TRBD2 (6 bases each). Germline CDR1 SGHRS, CDR2 YFSETQ. V lost 0 bases to trimming and J lost 2 bases, with 9 bases between them. The CDR3 sequence is 14 residues long. The CDR3 DNA reads TGCGCCAGCAGCTTGGGTCGGGGGCCCTACGAGCAGTACTTC. Translation: CASSLGRGPYEQYF.

The V call is TRBV6-6, the J call TRBJ2-7, with 9 nucleotides matching TRBD2. The CDR3 is made up of 14 amino acids. V gave up 10 bases and J gave up 1 base; unmatched junction bases: 8. Germline V gene sequence: CDR1 MNHNY, CDR2 SVGAGI (reference sequence). The CDR3 protein is CATATSGRSYEQYF. The CDR3 nucleotides read TGTGCCACCGCAACTAGCGGGCGGTCCTACGAGCAGTACTTC.

The rearrangement uses TRBV10-3 and TRBJ1-3; tentatively, D is TRBD1 (5 bases). The CDR3 covers 14 residues. V gave up 9 bases and J gave up 2 bases, with 14 bases separating them. Germline assignment: CDR1 ENHRY and CDR2 SYGVKD. This CDR3 is CAIFQGSPGNTIYF. The CDR3 DNA is TGTGCCATATTCCAGGGCTCCCCTGGAAACACCATATATTTT.

The rearrangement uses TRBV28 and TRBJ1-5; D is unclear. V lost 6 bases and J lost 0, with 6 bases in between. From germline, CDR1 is MDHEN and CDR2 SYDVKM. CDR3 length: 13 amino acids. CDR3 protein: CASRGLSNQPQHF. The CDR3 DNA follows: TGTGCCAGCAGAGGCCTTAGCAATCAGCCCCAGCATTTT.

This clone came up a few times. The chain has TRBV12-3 or TRBV12-4 and TRBJ2-3, with D unclear. The length of the CDR3 is 11 residues. V lost 6 bases to trimming and J lost 2 bases, with 3 bases between them. The CDR3 nucleotides are TGTGCCAGCAGCTACACAGATACGCAGTATTTT. Encoded protein: CASSYTDTQYF.

The chain has TRBV5-1 and TRBJ1-2, with 8 positions matching TRBD1. Trimming cost V 4 bases and J 8 bases; bases outside gene matches: 10. CDR1 is SGHRS, CDR2 YFSETQ, per germline. This CDR3 has 14 residues. This chain's CDR3 is CASSIDRGGSGYTF. CDR3 bases: TGCGCCAGCAGCATAGACAGGGGAGGTTCCGGCTACACCTTC.

This chain connects TRBV4-1 to TRBJ1-6; D possibly corresponds to TRBD1 (6 bases). The CDR3 is 13 amino acids. CDR1 is MGHRA, CDR2 YSYEKL, per germline. V was shortened by 1 base and J by 15 bases, with 13 bases between the two germline ends. CDR3: CASSQVADRNLHF. Here the CDR3 DNA reads TGCGCCAGCAGCCAAGTAGCTGACAGGAACCTCCACTTT.

This CDR3 is CASSLGQGAYNEQFF. For the CDR3, the DNA is TGTGCCAGCAGCTTGGGACAGGGGGCGTACAATGAGCAGTTCTTC. This chain uses TRBV5-6 with TRBJ2-1, with TRBD1 matching 10 bases. V lost 0 bases, J lost 4 bases, and 1 base stayed unmatched. This CDR3 is built from 15 residues. The germline gives CDR1 SGHDT, CDR2 YYEEEE.

This sequence joins TRBV28 and TRBJ2-6, with no clear D. The CDR3 spans 13 residues. Germline CDR1 is MDHEN and CDR2 is SYDVKM. With 6 bases removed from V and 2 bases from J, the gap between germline ends came to 5 bases. Here the CDR3 DNA reads TGTGCCAGCAGAGAAACTGGGGCCAACGTCCTGACTTTC. Translated, it gives CASRETGANVLTF.

This chain joins TRBV2 and TRBJ2-7; 9 bases agree with TRBD1. The trim removed 4 bases at V and 6 bases at J, leaving 7 bases unmatched. CDR3 size: 14 residues. Germline assignment: CDR1 SNHLY and CDR2 FYNNEI. The CDR3 region has the DNA TGTGCCAGCAGTGGGGGACAGGGTTTCGCCGAGCAGTACTTC. Its translation: CASSGGQGFAEQYF.

The CDR3 nucleotides read TGTGCCAGCAGCCAAAAATTGACCGGGGAGCTGTTTTTT. Protein: CASSQKLTGELFF. The chain recombines TRBV14 with TRBJ2-2, with D unclear. The germline V gene encodes CDR1 SGHDN and CDR2 FVKESK. V gave up 2 bases and J gave up 5 bases, with 6 bases separating them. CDR3 size: 13 residues.

The rearrangement joins TRBV5-6 to TRBJ1-3, with D maybe TRBD1 (5 bases). CDR1 and CDR2 from the germline V gene are SGHDT and YYEEEE. CDR3 size: 12 residues. V was cut by 7 bases and J by 0 bases, with 5 bases left in between. This CDR3 reads CASGGSGNTIYF. CDR3 nucleotide sequence: TGTGCCAGCGGGGGCTCTGGAAACACCATATATTTT.

This sequence joins TRBV7-2 and TRBJ2-2, with TRBD1 as a possible D gene (5 bases). In germline, CDR1 is SGHTA, CDR2 FQGNSA. The CDR3 has 15 amino acids. Deletions cut 4 bases from V and 0 bases from J, with 9 bases between. The CDR3 DNA reads as TGTGCCAGCAGCTGGACACCTGCGAACACCGGGGAGCTGTTTTTT. Protein: CASSWTPANTGELFF.

This clone was observed a few times. This chain uses TRBV12-3 or TRBV12-4 with TRBJ2-7, with D possibly TRBD2 on 6 matching bases. This CDR3 spans 13 amino acids. V was pared by 6 bases and J by 7 bases, with 16 bases between. CDR3 nucleotides: TGTGCCAGCAGAAATAGGGAGGTGGGGGAGCAGTACTTC. Translation: CASRNREVGEQYF.

The V and J genes are TRBV27 and TRBJ2-7; TRBD1 or TRBD2 may be the D gene (5 bases each). Trimming removed 6 bases from V and 0 bases from J, with 12 bases in between. Germline loops: CDR1 MNHEY, CDR2 SMNVEV (reference sequence). There are 14 residues in the CDR3. CDR3 in DNA: TGTGCCAGCAGAATCCCGGGGCCCTCCTACGAGCAGTACTTC. This translates into CASRIPGPSYEQYF.

This chain joins TRBV7-8 and TRBJ2-2; 9 bases agree with TRBD2. The trim removed 2 bases at V and 6 bases at J, leaving 7 bases unmatched. This CDR3 has 16 residues. The germline gives CDR1 SGHVS, CDR2 FQNEAQ. In nucleotides, the CDR3 is TGTGCCAGCAGCTTACAAGCGGGGGGCGTAGCCGGGGAGCTGTTTTTT. Its translation: CASSLQAGGVAGELFF. Based on the CDR3 plus reference TRBV7-8 and TRBJ2-2, the full variable domain is GAGVSQSPRYKVAKRGQDVALRCDPISGHVSLFWYQQALGQGPEFLTYFQNEAQLDKSGLPSDRFFAERPEGSVSTLKIQRTQQEDSAVYLCASSLQAGGVAGELFFGEGSRLTVL.

The chain uses TRBV6-5 and TRBJ1-2; possibly TRBD1 for D (6 bases). Looked up from germline, CDR1 is MNHEY and CDR2 is SVGAGI. Trimming pared 6 bases from V and 3 bases from J, leaving 8 bases between. The CDR3 totals 12 residues. DNA for the CDR3: TGTGCCAGCAGGGGGACATACTATGGCTACACCTTC. Residues: CASRGTYYGYTF.